This T cell receptor beta chain was captured by sequencing in a study of T-cell memory formation after mild COVID-19. Study-level points and caveats: The CD4+ clones that contracted clustered mainly within CM and EM, and the CD8+ clones concentrated in EMRA.

Worth noting for this clonotype: The antigen is undetermined.

The CDR3 has 14 residues. CDR1 and CDR2 (germline): SGHKS, YYEKEE (reference sequence). V was clipped by 1 base and J by 5 bases; unmatched bases: 5. TCRdb recomputed calls from the 5' RACE reads with MiXCR, one row per CDR3 protein. The table shows around 440,000 distinct CDR3 sequences, with 18% occurring only once. The source of this sequence is an adult woman who had mild COVID-19 (a few samples of this study predate the infection). Cell type and time point are not known. The sample taken for sequencing was PBMCs or a T cell subset sorted from them (not recorded which). This chain links TRBV5-5 with TRBJ2-7; 8 bases are shared with TRBD2. The CDR3 region has the DNA TGTGCCAGCAGCTTGTGGGGAGCGGGAGACGAGCAGTACTTC. Its protein is CASSLWGAGDEQYF. Based on the CDR3 plus reference TRBV5-5 and TRBJ2-7, the full variable domain is DAGVTQSPTHLIKTRGQQVTLRCSPISGHKSVSWYQQVLGQGPQFIFQYYEKEERGRGNFPDRFSARQFPNYSSELNVNALLLGDSALYLCASSLWGAGDEQYFGPGTRLTVT.